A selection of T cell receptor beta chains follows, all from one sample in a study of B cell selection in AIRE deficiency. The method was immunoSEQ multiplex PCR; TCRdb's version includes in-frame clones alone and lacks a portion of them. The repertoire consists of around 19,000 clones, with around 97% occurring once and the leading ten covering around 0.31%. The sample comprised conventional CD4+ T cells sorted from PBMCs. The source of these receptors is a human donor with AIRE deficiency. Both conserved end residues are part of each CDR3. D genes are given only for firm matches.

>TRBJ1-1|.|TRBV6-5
TGTGCCAGCAGTCAAAACAGCGGAGGAGGGACTGAAGCTTTCTTT
CASSQNSGGGTEAFF
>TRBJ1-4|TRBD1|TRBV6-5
TGTGCCAGCAGTTACAGGACAGGGCTGAAGGAAAAACTGTTTTTT
CASSYRTGLKEKLFF
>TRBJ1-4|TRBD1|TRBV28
TGTGCCAGCAGTTCCGGACAGGCTGAAAAACTGTTTTTT
CASSSGQAEKLFF
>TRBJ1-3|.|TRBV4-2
TGTGCCAGCAGCCCTAGTATGATGCGGCCCGGAAACACCATATATTTT
CASSPSMMRPGNTIYF
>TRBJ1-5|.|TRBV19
TGTGCCAGTAGTAACCTCGTCAATCAGCCCCAGCATTTT
CASSNLVNQPQHF
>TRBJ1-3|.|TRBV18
TGTGCCAGCTCACCCCCGGGGAGGCCCTCCTACACCATATATTTT
CASSPPGRPSYTIYF
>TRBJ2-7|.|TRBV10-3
TGTGCCATCAGTGGCAGTGTCTACGAGCAGTACTTC
CAISGSVYEQYF
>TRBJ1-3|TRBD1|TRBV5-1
TGCGCCAGCACCCCGGAGGGACAGGGTTCTGGAAACACCATATATTTT
CASTPEGQGSGNTIYF
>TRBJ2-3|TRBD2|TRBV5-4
TGTGCCAGCAGCTTGAGGGTAGCGGGGGGGGGCACAGATACGCAGTATTTT
CASSLRVAGGGTDTQYF
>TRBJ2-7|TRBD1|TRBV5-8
TGTGCCAGCAGCTTGATAGGGACAGGGTTTTCCTACGAGCAGTACTTC
CASSLIGTGFSYEQYF
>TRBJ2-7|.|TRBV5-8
TGTGCCAGCAGCTTGGCAGGGATAGACTACGAGCAGTACTTC
CASSLAGIDYEQYF
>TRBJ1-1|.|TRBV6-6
TGTGCCAGCAGTTACAAGTGGGGTTCTGAAGCTTTCTTT
CASSYKWGSEAFF
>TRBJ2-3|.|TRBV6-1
TGTGCCAGCAGTGGAAGGTGGACGACAGATACGCAGTATTTT
CASSGRWTTDTQYF
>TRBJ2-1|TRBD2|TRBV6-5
TGTGCCAGTCTTCGAGCGGGGGGGCGCTACAATGAGCAGTTCTTC
CASLRAGGRYNEQFF
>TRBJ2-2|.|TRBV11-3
TGTGCCAGCAGTTTGGGTCAGGGGAGGGCCGGGGAGCTGTTTTTT
CASSLGQGRAGELFF
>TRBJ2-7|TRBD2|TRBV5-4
TGTGCCAGCAGCTTTGGACTAGCGGGAGTCTACGAGCAGTACTTC
CASSFGLAGVYEQYF
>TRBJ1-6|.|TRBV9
TGTGCCAGCAGCGCTTCCGGGGCTGGAAATTCACCCCTCCACTTT
CASSASGAGNSPLHF
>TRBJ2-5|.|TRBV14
TGTGCCAGCAGCCTGACAAGGGGTAGGGAGACCCAGTACTTC
CASSLTRGRETQYF
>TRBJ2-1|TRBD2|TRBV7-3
TGTGCCAGCAGCCTAAGAGCGGGGGCCTACAATGAGCAGTTCTTC
CASSLRAGAYNEQFF
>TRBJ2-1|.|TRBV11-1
TGTGCCAGCAGCCCCTGGAGCTACAATGAGCAGTTCTTC
CASSPWSYNEQFF
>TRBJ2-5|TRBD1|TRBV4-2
TGTGCCAGCAGCCAACCCGACAGGGGGGCTCCTGGGACCCAGTACTTC
CASSQPDRGAPGTQYF
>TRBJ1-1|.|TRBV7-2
TGTGCCAGCAGCTTAACCAACCTACAAGACACTGAAGCTTTCTTT
CASSLTNLQDTEAFF
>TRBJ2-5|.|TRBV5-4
TGTGCCAGCAGCTTGGGGTCAGGGGAAGAGACCCAGTACTTC
CASSLGSGEETQYF